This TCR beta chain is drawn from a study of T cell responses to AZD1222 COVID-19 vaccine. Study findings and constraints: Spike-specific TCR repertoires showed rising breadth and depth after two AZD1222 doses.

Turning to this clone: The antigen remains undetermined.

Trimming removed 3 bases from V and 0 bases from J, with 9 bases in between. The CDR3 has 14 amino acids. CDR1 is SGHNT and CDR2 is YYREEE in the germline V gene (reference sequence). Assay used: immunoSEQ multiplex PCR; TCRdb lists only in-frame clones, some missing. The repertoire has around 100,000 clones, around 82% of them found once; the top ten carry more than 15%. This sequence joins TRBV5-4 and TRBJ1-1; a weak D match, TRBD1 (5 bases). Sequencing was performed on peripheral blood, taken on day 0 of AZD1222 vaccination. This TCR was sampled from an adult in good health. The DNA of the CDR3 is TGTGCCAGCAGCTCGGCGGACATGAACACTGAAGCTTTCTTT. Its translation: CASSSADMNTEAFF.